These 26 T cell receptor beta chains were all obtained from the same sample, sequenced in a study of CD4 T cells in relation to SARS-CoV-2 and coronaviruses. Before the COVID-19 pandemic, during about 2010-2018, CD4+ T cells were taken from unexposed donors. After 10 to 11 days of culture, CD4+ T cells were isolated. No antigen is known for these receptors. Sequencing used immunoSEQ multiplex PCR; TCRdb keeps in-frame clones, though not all of them. The sample includes 20,000 to 30,000 clones, roughly 70% seen only once; the top ten take 10% to 15%. The specimen sequenced was CD4+ T cells from PBMCs, cultured in vitro. These receptors were collected from a human donor in good health.

A remark on this clone: The sample has other DNA sequences that encode this CDR3 too. This chain links TRBV18 with TRBJ1-1, with 8 bases that match TRBD1. CDR3 length: 12 amino acids. V lost 6 bases, J lost 4 bases, and 1 base stayed unmatched. Germline CDR1 is KGHSH and CDR2 is LQKENI. CDR3 coding DNA: TGTGCCAGCTCCACAGGGGGCACTGAAGCTTTCTTT. Its translation is CASSTGGTEAFF.

This rearrangement joins TRBV19 to TRBJ2-7, with TRBD1 matching over 10 bases. The V and J ends lost 9 bases and 2 bases, in that order; junction bases with no gene match: 4. The germline V gene encodes CDR1 LNHDA and CDR2 SQIVND (reference sequence). The CDR3 runs to 13 residues. The CDR3 is CASSGTGAYEQYF. The CDR3 DNA reads as TGTGCCAGCTCCGGGACAGGGGCCTACGAGCAGTACTTC.

A few counts support this clone. This chain uses TRBV6-1 with TRBJ1-4; 7 bases map to TRBD1. Germline V gives CDR1 MNHNS, CDR2 SASEGT. After removal of 3 bases from V and 4 bases from J, the junction contained 2 bases not matched to a gene. The CDR3 totals 14 residues. CDR3 protein: CASSEGQINEKLFF. DNA for the CDR3: TGTGCCAGCAGTGAGGGACAGATTAATGAAAAACTGTTTTTT.

V is TRBV28 and J is TRBJ2-2, with no clear D. Germline lookup yields CDR1 MDHEN and CDR2 SYDVKM. This CDR3 has 13 amino acids. V was pared by 6 bases and J by 4 bases, with 9 bases between. The CDR3 sequence: CASRDSTTGELFF. As DNA, the CDR3 is TGTGCCAGCAGAGACTCTACCACCGGGGAGCTGTTTTTT. Full variable domain (remainder filled in from reference TRBV28 and TRBJ2-2): DVKVTQSSRYLVKRTGEKVFLECVQDMDHENMFWYRQDPGLGLRLIYFSYDVKMKEKGDIPEGYSVSREKKERFSLILESASTNQTSMYLCASRDSTTGELFFGEGSRLTVL.

CDR3 region: CASRVRQGPTGELFF. In DNA form, the CDR3 reads TGTGCCAGCAGGGTTAGACAGGGCCCCACCGGGGAGCTGTTTTTT. The gene calls are TRBV6-5 and TRBJ2-2; 7 positions match TRBD1. The junction had 8 bases not matched to a gene; V was cut back by 6 bases and J by 4 bases. The CDR3 spans 15 residues. Germline assignment: CDR1 MNHEY and CDR2 SVGAGI.

The rearrangement links TRBV12-3 or TRBV12-4 to TRBJ1-2; D call uncertain. With 6 bases removed from V and 6 bases from J, the gap between germline ends came to 11 bases. CDR3 length: 12 amino acids. In DNA, the CDR3 is TGTGCCAGCAGCAGAGGACGGAATGGCTACACCTTC. Translation: CASSRGRNGYTF.

This sequence joins TRBV7-2 and TRBJ2-3, with D maybe TRBD1 (5 bases). The CDR3 consists of 16 residues. Per the germline V gene, CDR1 is SGHTA and CDR2 is FQGNSA. The V and J ends lost 4 bases and 7 bases respectively, with 21 bases between them. The DNA for the CDR3 is TGTGCCAGCAGCTCGCAGGGATTCTCCCTCATAAATACGCAGTATTTT. Translation gives CASSSQGFSLINTQYF.

V gene TRBV7-2 combines with J gene TRBJ2-5, with D perhaps TRBD2 (6 bases). The germline V gene has CDR1 SGHTA and CDR2 FQGNSA. The CDR3 has 14 residues. V lost 1 base and J 5 bases, leaving 11 bases between the germline ends. The CDR3 loop is CASSLGAGLETQYF. In nucleotides, the CDR3 is TGTGCCAGCAGCTTAGGAGCGGGTTTGGAGACCCAGTACTTC.

The chain carries TRBV13 and TRBJ2-7, with D perhaps matching TRBD2 (6 bases). The CDR3 sequence is 12 residues long. V was shortened by 5 bases and J by 4 bases, with 9 bases between the two germline ends. Germline loops: CDR1 PRHDT, CDR2 FYEKMQ (reference sequence). Written as DNA, the CDR3 is TGTGCCAGCAGCCCTGGGGGGTACGAGCAGTACTTC. Amino acid sequence: CASSPGGYEQYF.

This CDR3 reads CASSQDLGAGQETQYF. CDR3 nucleotide sequence: TGTGCCAGCAGCCAAGATTTAGGGGCCGGACAAGAGACCCAGTACTTC. The rearrangement joins TRBV3-1 (or the pseudogene TRBV3-2) to TRBJ2-5, with D possibly TRBD1 on 5 matching bases. This CDR3 comprises 16 residues. Trimming stripped 0 bases from V and 2 bases from J, with 13 bases between. The germline CDR1 and CDR2 sequences are LGHDT and YNNKEL (reference sequence).

There are a few counts of this clone. This rearrangement joins TRBV6-1 to TRBJ1-5, with TRBD1 as a possible D gene (6 bases). The CDR3 covers 14 residues. Trimming took off 5 bases at V and 7 bases at J, with 15 bases between the two ends. CDR1 is MNHNS and CDR2 is SASEGT in the germline V gene. For the CDR3, the DNA is TGTGCCAGCAGTCTCGACTATAGGGGGCAGCCCCAGCATTTT. This translates into CASSLDYRGQPQHF.

This clone showed up just once. The V gene is TRBV6-2 or TRBV6-3, the J gene TRBJ2-2; TRBD2 agrees at 14 bases. The CDR3 consists of 17 residues. Germline V lookup: CDR1 MNHEY, CDR2 SVGEGT. V dropped 6 bases and J dropped 5; count of bases not matched to a gene: 8. The CDR3 reads CASSPGTSGRGTGELFF. CDR3 DNA: TGTGCCAGCAGCCCCGGGACTAGCGGGAGAGGAACCGGGGAGCTGTTTTTT.

J is TRBJ2-3 and V is TRBV6-5; D may be TRBD1 or TRBD2 (5 bases each). Germline V gene data show CDR1 as MNHEY and CDR2 as SVGAGI. The CDR3 runs to 15 residues. V lost 3 bases to trimming and J lost 4 bases, with 14 bases between them. The CDR3 reads CASSYRGRVADTQYF. The CDR3 DNA sequence: TGTGCCAGCAGTTATCGGGGCAGGGTTGCAGATACGCAGTATTTT.

V usage is TRBV4-3 and J usage is TRBJ1-6, with D possibly matching TRBD1 (6 bases). The length of the CDR3 is 16 residues. Trimming took 4 bases from V and 0 from J, leaving 10 bases between them. Looked up from germline, CDR1 is LGHNA and CDR2 is YSLEER. The CDR3, as DNA: TGCGCCAGCAGCCTGGGACACAGCTCCTATAATTCACCCCTCCACTTT. Its translation is CASSLGHSSYNSPLHF.

This chain uses TRBV19 with TRBJ2-3; 8 bases are a match to TRBD1. The CDR3 covers 14 residues. V was pared by 8 bases and J by 6 bases, with 10 bases of the junction left unmatched. Germline V gives CDR1 LNHDA, CDR2 SQIVND (reference sequence). The DNA of the CDR3 is TGTGCCAGTGGGCCCGGACAGGGAATTGATACGCAGTATTTT. It yields the protein CASGPGQGIDTQYF.

The gene calls are TRBV5-1 and TRBJ1-2; possibly TRBD1 for D (5 bases). Deletions cut 1 base from V and 3 bases from J, with 7 bases between. The germline V gene has CDR1 SGHRS and CDR2 YFSETQ. The CDR3 contains 13 residues. DNA for the CDR3: TGCGCCAGCAGCTTGTTAGGGGACTATGGCTACACCTTC. Translation gives CASSLLGDYGYTF.

J is TRBJ2-7 and V is TRBV7-2; possible D gene TRBD2, 5 bases. Germline V CDR1 and CDR2: SGHTA, FQGNSA. The V and J ends lost 4 bases and 0 bases respectively, with 13 bases between them. This CDR3 comprises 15 residues. The CDR3: CASSSTSGFSYEQYF. In DNA form, the CDR3 reads TGTGCCAGCAGCTCAACAAGCGGATTCTCCTACGAGCAGTACTTC.

This rearrangement joins TRBV6-5 to TRBJ2-3, with a weak D call TRBD2 (6 bases). CDR3 size: 16 residues. Trimming removed 2 bases from V and 5 bases from J, with 17 bases in between. Per the germline V gene, CDR1 is MNHEY and CDR2 is SVGAGI. This chain's CDR3 is CASSYSRDWGVDTQYF. CDR3 coding DNA: TGTGCCAGCAGTTACAGTCGGGACTGGGGGGTAGATACGCAGTATTTT.

The chain combines TRBV12-3 or TRBV12-4 with TRBJ1-1, with D perhaps matching TRBD1 (6 bases). This CDR3 has 12 amino acids. V dropped 8 bases and J dropped 5 bases, with 12 bases sitting between them. The CDR3 DNA follows: TGTGCCAGCCGGGGGGGGCGAACTGAAGCTTTCTTT. Translating gives CASRGGRTEAFF.

CDR3 nucleotide sequence: TGCGCCAGCAGCCAAGGGAAACCTAATGAAAAACTGTTTTTT. It encodes CASSQGKPNEKLFF. The chain has TRBV4-1 and TRBJ1-4; D unresolved. The CDR3 is made up of 14 amino acids. The V gene lost 1 base and the J gene lost 3 bases, with 6 bases spanning the gap. Germline V gene data show CDR1 as MGHRA and CDR2 as YSYEKL.

The gene calls are TRBV19 and TRBJ1-1; D may be TRBD1 (5 bases). The germline CDR1 and CDR2 sequences are LNHDA and SQIVND (reference sequence). This CDR3 is 13 amino acids long. Deletions cut 3 bases from V and 4 bases from J, with 9 bases between. For the CDR3, the DNA is TGTGCCAGTAGTATGGGAGGGGCCACTGAAGCTTTCTTT. Protein: CASSMGGATEAFF.

The chain employs TRBV20-1 and TRBJ2-3; 7 bases align to TRBD1. With V trimmed by 3 bases and J by 2 bases, 11 bases remained unmatched. Per the germline V gene, CDR1 is DFQATT and CDR2 is SNEGSKA (reference sequence). The CDR3 covers 16 residues. CDR3 DNA sequence: TGCAGTGCTAGTTCACCCCGGGACAGATCCACAGATACGCAGTATTTT. Its protein product is CSASSPRDRSTDTQYF.

The V call is TRBV19, the J call TRBJ2-5, with TRBD1 matching 8 bases. The ends lost 5 bases at V and 5 bases at J; junction bases unmatched: 10. The V gene's germline CDR1 is LNHDA and CDR2 SQIVND (reference sequence). The CDR3 has 15 amino acids. This chain's CDR3 is CASSVGQGGFETQYF. In nucleotides, the CDR3 is TGTGCCAGTAGTGTAGGACAGGGTGGGTTCGAGACCCAGTACTTC.

This clone was picked up one time. The rearrangement joins TRBV11-3 to TRBJ2-2; D may be TRBD1 (6 bases). The V gene lost 5 bases and the J gene lost 5 bases, with 9 bases spanning the gap. The germline V gene encodes CDR1 SGHNT and CDR2 YENEEA. This CDR3 is 13 amino acids long. CDR3 in amino acids: CASSITGTGELFF. The CDR3 DNA is TGTGCCAGCAGCATTACAGGGACCGGGGAGCTGTTTTTT.

The chain joins TRBV19 to TRBJ2-3; maybe TRBD2 (6 bases). Per germline, CDR1 LNHDA and CDR2 SQIVND (reference sequence). V was trimmed by 5 bases and J by 2 bases, leaving 14 bases between them. This CDR3 spans 15 amino acids. CDR3 coding DNA: TGTGCCAGTAGTCCTGGGGGGATAGCCACAGATACGCAGTATTTT. This encodes CASSPGGIATDTQYF. Complete variable domain (other parts from reference TRBV19 and TRBJ2-3): DGGITQSPKYLFRKEGQNVTLSCEQNLNHDAMYWYRQDPGQGLRLIYYSQIVNDFQKGDIAEGYSVSREKKESFPLTVTSAQKNPTAFYLCASSPGGIATDTQYFGPGTRLTVL.

This clone was counted a few times. An end of the junction does not agree with germline; a read error may underlie this. The CDR3 region is CASSLREGENQYF. In DNA form, the CDR3 reads TGTGCCAGCAGCTTAAGGGAGGGGGAGAACCAGTACTTC. The chain links TRBV7-3 to TRBJ2-5; D may be TRBD2 (7 bases). This CDR3 is 13 amino acids long. Per germline, CDR1 SGHTA and CDR2 FQGTGA.